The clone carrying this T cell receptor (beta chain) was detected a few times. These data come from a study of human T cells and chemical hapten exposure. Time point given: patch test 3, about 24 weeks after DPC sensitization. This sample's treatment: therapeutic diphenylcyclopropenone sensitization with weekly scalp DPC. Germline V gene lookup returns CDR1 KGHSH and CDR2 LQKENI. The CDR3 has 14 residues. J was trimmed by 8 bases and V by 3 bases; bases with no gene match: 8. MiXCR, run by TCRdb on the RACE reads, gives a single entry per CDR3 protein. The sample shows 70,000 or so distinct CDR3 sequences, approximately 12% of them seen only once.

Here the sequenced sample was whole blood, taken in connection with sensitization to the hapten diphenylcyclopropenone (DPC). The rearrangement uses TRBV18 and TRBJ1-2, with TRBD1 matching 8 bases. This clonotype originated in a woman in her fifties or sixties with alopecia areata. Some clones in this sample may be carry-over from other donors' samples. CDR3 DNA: TGTGCCAGCTCACCTTCACAAGACAGGGGCGGCTACACCTTC. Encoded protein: CASSPSQDRGGYTF.